Reported below is one TCR beta chain. Its antigen remains unidentified. This record belongs to a study of long-term antiretroviral therapy in people with HIV. With survey level as its setting, the immunoSEQ assay was v3.0. Each sample had sequencing targeting about 40,000-55,000 T-cell genomes. Sequencing used immunoSEQ multiplex PCR; TCRdb keeps in-frame clones, though not all of them. The sample includes about 18,000 clones, around 91% of them seen just once. The germline gives CDR1 SEHNR, CDR2 FQNEAQ (reference sequence). Trimming at V came to 5 bases and at J to 4 bases, leaving 12 bases not matched to a gene. The CDR3 is made up of 16 amino acids. Study-wide results and limits: Pre-ART expanded TRB clones stayed dominant throughout, though often decreasing after ART.

The chain uses TRBV7-9 and TRBJ2-5; 8 positions match TRBD1. The TCR comes from a man aged 50 to 59 with HIV. The input for sequencing was unsorted PBMCs, taken 3 years after starting antiretroviral therapy. This chain's CDR3 is CASSEDGQGSRETQYF. As DNA, the CDR3 is TGTGCCAGCAGCGAGGACGGACAGGGTTCCAGAGAGACCCAGTACTTC.